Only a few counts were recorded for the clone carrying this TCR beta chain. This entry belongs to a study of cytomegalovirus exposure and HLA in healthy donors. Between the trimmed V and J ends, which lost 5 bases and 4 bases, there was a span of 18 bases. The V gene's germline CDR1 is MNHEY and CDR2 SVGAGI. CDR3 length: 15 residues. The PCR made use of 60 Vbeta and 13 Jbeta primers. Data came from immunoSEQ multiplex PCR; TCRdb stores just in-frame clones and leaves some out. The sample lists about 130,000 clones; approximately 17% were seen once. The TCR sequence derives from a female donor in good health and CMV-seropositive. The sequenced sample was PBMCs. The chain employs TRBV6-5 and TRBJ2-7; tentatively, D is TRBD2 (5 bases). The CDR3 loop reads CASSNTAAGEYEQYF. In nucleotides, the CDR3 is TGTGCCAGCAGTAATACGGCGGCCGGGGAGTACGAGCAGTACTTC.